This entry features one T cell receptor (beta chain) sequence. As processed by the authors: The assay estimated nucleated cells by amplifying reference gene primers. Measured with immunoSEQ multiplex PCR; TCRdb has only the in-frame clones, and not every one. The DNA gave D and trimming, while V, J and clone size come from that table. This table holds around 150,000 clones, about 86% found once. The data derive from a study of blood T cell repertoires in COVID-19. About the study: Both acute and convalescent COVID-19 samples were obtained from the United States, Italy and Spain. Sources were T cells, B-cell-depleted T cells, or PBMCs; the material itself was cDNA or gDNA.

Trimming removed 8 bases from V and 3 bases from J, with 11 bases in between. This CDR3 region has 13 residues. Looked up from germline, CDR1 is SNHLY and CDR2 is FYNNEI. This TCR derives from a woman aged 55-70 years with acute or convalescent COVID-19. This chain joins TRBV2 and TRBJ2-1; a possible D gene is TRBD2 (6 bases). Sequencing input: peripheral blood. CDR3 bases: TGTGCCAGCGGGCGGGACGTCTACAATGAGCAGTTCTTC. Translation gives CASGRDVYNEQFF.